This TCR beta chain emerged from a study of neoadjuvant anti-PD-1 for oral cavity cancer. The protocol was immunoSEQ multiplex PCR, while the TCRdb copy is restricted to in-frame clones and leaves out a portion. The repertoire has about 14,000 clones, approximately 70% of them found once; the top ten carry 2.9%. CDR1 and CDR2 (germline): MDHEN, SYDVKM. CDR3 length: 13 amino acids. J lost 7 bases, V lost 3 bases, and 4 bases had no gene match. This chain uses TRBV28 with TRBJ1-2; 8 nucleotides align to TRBD1. The sequence was obtained from a person aged 40 to 85 with oral cavity squamous cell carcinoma. Here the sequenced sample was PBMCs, taken before nivolumab (anti-PD-1) treatment. For the CDR3, the DNA is TGTGCCAGCAGTTTCTGGACAGGGTCTGGCTACACCTTC. It translates to CASSFWTGSGYTF.